Below, one TCR beta chain is given with its context. This clone's antigen is unknown. Base quality data are lacking; no much larger clone is found one base away. The data stem from a study of CD8 T cells in Susac syndrome (dated by TCRdb to between 2018 and 2021). Context from the whole study: Whether CD8+ T cell activation and differentiation in Susac syndrome was antigen driven was tested using repertoire sequencing. General findings and caveats noted by the study authors: The number of individuals in the TCR sequencing and HLA analysis was acknowledged as relatively small.

High-throughput TCR beta sequencing profiled peripheral blood CD8+ and CD4+ T cells from healthy donors, Susac syndrome patients and multiple sclerosis patients. The healthy donors served as controls matched for age and sex. Bulk CD8+ and CD4+ T cells were purified by magnetic negative isolation, while CD8+ TEMRA cells were enriched using FACS. Blood was collected in EDTA tubes and processed within 24 hours, with PBMCs isolated through density gradient centrifugation. PBMCs intended for TCR sequencing were frozen in liquid nitrogen and were later thawed in a 37 degrees C water bath. The sorted or isolated CD4+, CD8+ and CD8+ TEMRA cells had a purity of 90% or higher. RNA was extracted using the RNeasy kit, and roughly 0.5 to 1 microgram was reverse transcribed with random hexamers. The immunoSEQ multiplex PCR assay, covering 54 Vbeta and 13 Jbeta segments, was used to amplify TCR beta CDR3 regions. PCR amplification bias was corrected using a synthetic template baseline for primer optimization and computational correction. In the source study's methods: Reads were assigned to V, D and J genes according to IMGT and analyzed in immunoSEQ Analyzer, with only productive sequences retained. To calculate clonality, Shannon entropy was normalized by log2 of the number of productive unique sequences and then subtracted from one. For each patient and control, public and private clones were evaluated among the 100 most prevalent clones. A clone was defined as Susac-specific if it was absent from the healthy and MS cohorts, from approximately 980 published viral clones and from other ImmuneACCESS disease sequences. Starting from the raw public reads, TCRdb applied fastp trimming at Q25, assembled clones with MiXCR and retained in-frame beta chains. Under each unique CDR3 protein, matching rows form one entry showing the most common genes and DNA. The V and J calls were determined by TCRdb, not by the authors. The sample table holds 180,000 or so distinct CDR3 sequences, of which more than 90% were seen once. The ten largest clones capture around 0.14% of the sample.

The V end loses 0 bases and the J end loses 4 bases, and a stretch of 13 bases separates them. The germline V gene gives CDR1 as SGHRS and CDR2 as YFSETQ. There are 15 amino acids in the CDR3, from cysteine to phenylalanine inclusive. The DNA shown is the 45-base CDR3, in frame from base 1. The chain couples TRBV5-1 to TRBJ2-5; confidence is insufficient to name the D gene. The sample taken for sequencing was CD4+ T cells from PBMCs. This TCR derives from a human donor in good health. The CDR3 sequence is CASSLVAPVGETQYF. The sequenced DNA is TGCGCCAGCAGCTTGGTTGCCCCCGTGGGAGAGACCCAGTACTTC.